This TCR beta chain was sequenced during a study of T cells in narcolepsy. Study as a whole: Enrolled donors included narcolepsy type 1 or type 2 patients and healthy controls. General study results and limits: Comparing one patient's CSF and blood CD4+ clonotypes highlighted HCRT- and TRIB2-specific autoreactive clonotypes. Reportedly, autoreactive clonotypes were serially detected in patients' blood but not controls'.

Details on this clone: The antigen remains undetermined.

Profiled with immunoSEQ multiplex PCR; TCRdb holds only in-frame clones, not every one. The sample has 30,000 to 40,000 clones, roughly four fifths seen once; the top ten hold approximately 2.2%. V gave up 0 bases and J gave up 0 bases, with 9 bases separating them. The CDR3 consists of 15 residues. CDR1 SGHDN and CDR2 FVKESK come from the germline V gene. Material for sequencing was memory (CD45RA-) CD4+ T cells from blood. The chain links TRBV14 to TRBJ2-7; D uncertain. The receptor was derived from a human donor in good health. DNA for the CDR3: TGTGCCAGCAGCCAAGACCGGCAGACCTCCTACGAGCAGTACTTC. Translating it yields CASSQDRQTSYEQYF.